The present entry profiles one TCR beta chain with its context. Its antigen is undetermined. The data derive from a study of monozygotic twins with inflammatory bowel disease. Findings and caveats of the study: IBD patients shared fewer clonotypes with others than healthy twins, especially with disease activity.

Whole blood supplied total RNA, and T cells were not sorted. The cDNA of both the TCRalpha and TCRbeta chains was subjected to two nested PCRs of about 16 and 10 cycles. TCRdb re-called the 5' RACE reads and shows each CDR3 protein once, DNA omitted. With about 450,000 distinct CDR3 sequences in the sample, the ten largest clones hold roughly 2.3%. This CDR3 comprises 15 residues. The J gene is TRBJ2-5, the V gene TRBV12-3 or TRBV12-4; TCRdb's D call of TRBD1 is untestable without DNA. The clonotype originates from a human donor with ulcerative colitis or Crohn's disease, or a healthy co-twin of an affected twin (not recorded which). Specimen: blood. CDR3 in amino acids: CASSGRDRNQETQYF.